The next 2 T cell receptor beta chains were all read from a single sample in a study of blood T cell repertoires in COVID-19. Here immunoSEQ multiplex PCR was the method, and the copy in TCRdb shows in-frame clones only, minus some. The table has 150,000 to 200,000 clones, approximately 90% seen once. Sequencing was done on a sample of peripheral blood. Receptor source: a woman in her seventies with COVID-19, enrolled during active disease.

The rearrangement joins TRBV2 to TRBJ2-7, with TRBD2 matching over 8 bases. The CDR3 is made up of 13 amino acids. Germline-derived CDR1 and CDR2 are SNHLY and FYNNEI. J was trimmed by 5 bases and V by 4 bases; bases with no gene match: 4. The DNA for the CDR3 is TGTGCCAGCAGTGCCGGGAGGGACCACGAGCAGTACTTC. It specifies CASSAGRDHEQYF.

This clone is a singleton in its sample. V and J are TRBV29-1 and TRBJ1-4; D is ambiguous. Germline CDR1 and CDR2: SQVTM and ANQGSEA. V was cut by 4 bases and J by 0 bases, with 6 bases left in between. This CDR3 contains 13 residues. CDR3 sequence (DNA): TGCAGCGTTGTCAGTGCAACTAATGAAAAACTGTTTTTT. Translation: CSVVSATNEKLFF.